This TCR beta chain originates from a study of blood T cell repertoires in COVID-19. The repertoire was sequenced with immunoSEQ multiplex PCR; TCRdb's copy has only in-frame clones and lacks some. The table shows a few hundred thousand clones, with about 87% occurring only once. This clone was observed a few times. The germline gives CDR1 SGHKS, CDR2 YYEKEE (reference sequence). The CDR3 is 16 amino acids. The V end lost 1 base, the J end lost 5 bases, and 18 bases lay between the germline ends. This chain links TRBV5-5 with TRBJ1-1; D might be TRBD1 (5 bases). The receptor was isolated from a woman aged 18 to 35 who had recovered from COVID-19. The specimen was PBMCs or T cells enriched from blood (not recorded which). The CDR3 region is CASSLPGRLSGTEAFF. The CDR3 nucleotides are TGTGCCAGCAGCTTGCCAGGGAGGTTGTCGGGTACTGAAGCTTTCTTT.